This TCR beta chain was sequenced in a study of OX40 agonist ivuxolimab in advanced cancers. For the wider study: Ivuxolimab was an agonistic, fully human IgG2 monoclonal antibody directed against OX40 (CD134), a costimulatory receptor. Intravenous ivuxolimab was administered to patients every 2 weeks at six dose levels: 0.01, 0.1, 0.3, 1.5, 3 and 10 mg/kg. Of the approximately 50 dose-escalation patients, hepatocellular carcinoma was present in about 19, melanoma in roughly 15, renal cell carcinoma in 9 and head and neck cancer in 9. The dose-escalation cohort was 82.7% male with a mean age of approximately 60 years, ranging from roughly 23 to 90. Patients were allowed to have had prior anti-PD-1, anti-PD-L1 or anti-CTLA-4 therapy, and approximately 40% of the dose-escalation patients had been treated with checkpoint inhibitors. Partial responses occurred in three dose-escalation patients: two with cutaneous melanoma and one with hepatocellular carcinoma. The purpose of peripheral TCRbeta sequencing was to test whether ivuxolimab changed TCR sequence diversity and led to clonal T-cell expansion. The monotherapy dose-escalation portion (N ≈ 52 patients) of the phase I ivuxolimab trial is reported in the paper. The study at large found these results: After ivuxolimab, CD8+ T cells had more expanded clones than CD4+ T cells on average. Low levels of normalized T-cell clonal expansion were also seen in some patients who did not respond. In partial responders in the 0.1-3.0 mg/kg groups, normalized peripheral clonal expansion was found to be among the lowest, especially among CD8+ T cells. Antigen specificity was not determined for the clonally expanded peripheral T cells. At doses of 0.1 to 3.0 mg/kg, clonal expansion of both CD4+ and CD8+ blood T cells was observed from baseline to week 6.

Patients with autoimmune disease history or receiving systemic immunosuppression were excluded from the trial. In every dose cohort, peripheral blood was drawn for TCR sequencing at baseline, cycle 4 day 1, and cycle 7 day 1. The samples were taken from a phase I, first-in-human, multicenter, open-label dose-escalation trial of ivuxolimab. The trial enrolled adults with locally advanced or metastatic head and neck squamous cell, hepatocellular, melanoma or renal cell carcinoma. Before TCR sequencing, CD4+ and CD8+ T cells were separately sorted from peripheral blood. Genomic DNA was isolated from the sorted cells so that the TCRbeta CDR3 region could be sequenced. The immunoSEQ Assay was used to sequence the TCRbeta CDR3 regions. TCRdb carries this immuneACCESS record with in-frame sequences only. Its versions omit some clonotypes, under half of them owing to an unresolved V gene in the studies checked, with the rest unexplained. The sample table records 55,000 to 70,000 clones; around 83% of these occur just once. The ten largest make up approximately 5% of the sample.

The CDR3 covers 15 residues, taking in both the cysteine and the phenylalanine. Here the CDR3 DNA is all that survives: 45 bases in frame from base 1. Germline trimming: 6 bases from V, 5 bases from J; junction bases outside gene matches: 9. CDR1 MNHEY and CDR2 SMNVEV are derived from the germline V gene (reference sequence). Comments on this clone: What antigen it recognizes has not been identified. Base qualities are not recorded, but no much larger clone differs from it by a single base.

The rearranged chain carries TRBV27 and TRBJ1-5; TRBD1 fits 8 bases in the junction. The sequenced sample was CD4+ or CD8+ T cells sorted from blood, obtained in a trial of the OX40 agonist ivuxolimab. The clonotype originates from an adult with an advanced solid tumor such as melanoma, head and neck, liver or kidney cancer. The DNA sequence follows: TGTGCCAGCAGGGACCGGGCAGGGGGCGATCAGCCCCAGCATTTT. It translates as CASRDRAGGDQPQHF.